This T cell receptor (beta chain) was obtained from a study of blood T cells in healthy people across ages. The use of a sample-barcoded 5' primer and a J-beta primer mix characterized a second PCR of about 7 to 12 cycles. TCRdb used MiXCR to reprocess the 5' RACE reads, holding one entry per CDR3 protein. The sample lists roughly 800,000 distinct CDR3 sequences, 58% occurring once. Germline CDR1 SNHLY, CDR2 FYNNEI. CDR3 length: 12 residues. The V gene lost 10 bases and the J gene lost 8 bases, with 12 bases spanning the gap. This clonotype was counted once. Antigen specificity is unknown. Whole-study findings and limits: A strong correlation was found between TCR beta diversity and the percentage of naive T cells.

J is TRBJ1-6 and V is TRBV2; the D gene is possibly TRBD1 (6 bases). Sequencing used blood. This receptor was taken from a man younger than 40 in good health. The CDR3 DNA sequence: TGTGCCAACAGGGACACCGATTCACCCCTCCACTTT. Translated, it gives CANRDTDSPLHF.